The 16 T cell receptor beta chains reported below all come from one sample, sequenced in a study of blood T cell repertoires in COVID-19. The table came from immunoSEQ multiplex PCR; TCRdb's copy has only in-frame clones and leaves some out. The sample yields 130,000 to 150,000 clones, approximately 91% seen once. Sequencing was performed on peripheral blood. Receptor source: a human donor in a cohort sampled during active COVID-19.

Here the CDR3 reads CASSEPLAGIHEQYF. CDR3 coding DNA: TGTGCCAGCAGTGAGCCCCTAGCGGGAATACACGAGCAGTACTTC. The genes are TRBV28 and TRBJ2-7; 9 bases agree with TRBD2. CDR3 size: 15 residues. V shed 5 bases and J 5 bases; nucleotides not matched to a gene: 10. Per the germline V gene, CDR1 is MDHEN and CDR2 is SYDVKM.

The chain carries TRBV18 and TRBJ1-3; D gene ambiguous. The CDR3 sequence is 15 residues long. V dropped 3 bases and J dropped 1 base, with 10 bases sitting between them. In germline, CDR1 is KGHSH, CDR2 LQKENI. DNA of the CDR3: TGTGCCAGCTCACCGATTACAGAGTCTGGAAACACCATATATTTT. Protein sequence: CASSPITESGNTIYF.

V gene TRBV7-6 combines with J gene TRBJ1-3, with D possibly matching TRBD1 (5 bases). The V end lost 1 base, the J end lost 0 bases, and 13 bases lay between the germline ends. The CDR3 is 17 residues long. Germline V lookup: CDR1 SGHVS, CDR2 FNYEAQ. In DNA form, the CDR3 reads TGTGCCAGCAGCTTAGGCGCCAGGGCGAGCTCTGGAAACACCATATATTTT. Residues: CASSLGARASSGNTIYF.

The V call is TRBV7-2, the J call TRBJ1-1; 9 bases match TRBD1. V lost 5 bases to trimming and J lost 11 bases; unmatched junction nucleotides: 6. Germline CDR1 and CDR2: SGHTA and FQGNSA. This CDR3 contains 12 residues. CDR3: CASSIRDRVAFF. Written as DNA, the CDR3 is TGTGCCAGCAGCATCCGGGACAGGGTCGCTTTCTTT.

The chain employs TRBV5-1 and TRBJ1-2; 7 bases map to TRBD1. The CDR3 runs 14 residues. V gave up 5 bases and J gave up 2 bases; unmatched junction bases: 6. The germline V gene has CDR1 SGHRS and CDR2 YFSETQ. CDR3 nucleotides: TGCGCCAGCAGTCCTACCAGGGGGAACTATGGCTACACCTTC. It codes for CASSPTRGNYGYTF.

The rearrangement links TRBV18 to TRBJ1-6; TRBD1 might be the D (5 bases). Looked up from germline, CDR1 is KGHSH and CDR2 is LQKENI. V shed 6 bases and J shed 5 bases, with 17 bases lying between them. This CDR3 is 16 amino acids long. This CDR3 is CASSTAGGKNNSPLHF. The CDR3 DNA sequence: TGTGCCAGCTCGACCGCCGGGGGGAAGAATAATTCACCCCTCCACTTT.

This chain joins TRBV19 and TRBJ1-1; D is possibly TRBD1 (6 bases). The CDR3 runs 14 residues. The germline V gene encodes CDR1 LNHDA and CDR2 SQIVND (reference sequence). V dropped 4 bases and J dropped 4 bases, with 13 bases sitting between them. The CDR3 nucleotides are TGTGCCAGTAGTAGAAGGCCCAGGGGCACTGAAGCTTTCTTT. Its protein is CASSRRPRGTEAFF.

This chain links TRBV2 with TRBJ2-1; TRBD1 might be the D (5 bases). Germline CDR1 and CDR2: SNHLY and FYNNEI. The V end lost 2 bases, the J end lost 3 bases, and 14 bases lay between the germline ends. The CDR3 has 16 amino acids. CDR3 protein: CASSEQGRLNYNEQFF. As DNA, the CDR3 is TGTGCCAGCAGTGAACAGGGCAGGCTAAACTACAATGAGCAGTTCTTC.

The V and J genes are TRBV28 and TRBJ1-4, with 8 bases matching TRBD1. The J segment lost 0 bases and the V segment lost 7 bases, leaving 4 bases of the junction unmatched. The CDR3 covers 15 residues. The germline CDR1 and CDR2 sequences are MDHEN and SYDVKM. In nucleotides, the CDR3 is TGTGCCAGCATGGGACAGGATGCAACTAATGAAAAACTGTTTTTT. It is translated as CASMGQDATNEKLFF.

This clone was detected once. The chain joins TRBV19 to TRBJ2-7; possibly TRBD1 for D (6 bases). V was trimmed by 5 bases and J by 2 bases, leaving 13 bases between them. Looked up from germline, CDR1 is LNHDA and CDR2 is SQIVND (reference sequence). The CDR3 loop spans 14 amino acids. In DNA form, the CDR3 reads TGTGCCAGTAGTGCGTACAGGGCCCCCTACGAGCAGTACTTC. This encodes CASSAYRAPYEQYF.

The gene calls are TRBV5-1 and TRBJ1-1; D is unresolved. This CDR3 region has 13 residues. The V end was cut by 2 bases, the J end by 1 base, with 6 bases between. CDR1 and CDR2 (germline): SGHRS, YFSETQ. CDR3 bases: TGCGCCAGCAGCTTCAACGGGAACACTGAAGCTTTCTTT. Encoded protein: CASSFNGNTEAFF.

This clone was picked up a small number of times. The chain has TRBV5-8 and TRBJ1-5, with a possible D match to TRBD1 (6 bases). In germline, CDR1 is SGHTS, CDR2 YDEGEE. The CDR3 extends over 17 amino acids. The V gene lost 0 bases and the J gene lost 0 bases, with 13 bases spanning the gap. CDR3 loop: CASSLGRGQLSNQPQHF. The CDR3 DNA sequence: TGTGCCAGCAGCTTGGGGCGCGGACAGCTTAGCAATCAGCCCCAGCATTTT.

V usage is TRBV5-6 and J usage is TRBJ2-5, with 10 bases fitting TRBD1. V lost 3 bases to trimming and J lost 4 bases; unmatched junction nucleotides: 6. This CDR3 comprises 15 residues. Germline V gene lookup returns CDR1 SGHDT and CDR2 YYEEEE. The chain's CDR3 is CASSSPTGGAETQYF. The CDR3 DNA is TGTGCCAGCAGCTCACCGACAGGGGGCGCAGAGACCCAGTACTTC.

This chain joins TRBV6-2 or TRBV6-3 and TRBJ1-5; 11 bases align to TRBD1. V lost 5 bases to trimming and J lost 2 bases; unmatched junction nucleotides: 5. Per germline, CDR1 MNHEY and CDR2 SVGEGT. This CDR3 has 16 amino acids. The CDR3 protein is CASSQRTGGGNQPQHF. The CDR3, as DNA: TGTGCCAGCAGTCAACGGACAGGGGGCGGCAATCAGCCCCAGCATTTT.

The rearrangement uses TRBV24-1 and TRBJ2-2, with D possibly matching TRBD2 (7 bases). The V gene's germline CDR1 is KGHDR and CDR2 SFDVKD. The CDR3 is 17 amino acids. With 3 bases removed from V and 6 bases from J, the gap between germline ends came to 19 bases. CDR3 amino acids: CATSDPARGQFAGELFF. The DNA for the CDR3 is TGTGCCACCAGTGATCCGGCGCGGGGGCAATTCGCCGGGGAGCTGTTTTTT.

The V gene is TRBV7-6, the J gene TRBJ2-7; 8 bases line up with TRBD1. J lost 4 bases, V lost 6 bases, and 11 bases had no gene match. Germline V gene data show CDR1 as SGHVS and CDR2 as FNYEAQ. The CDR3 is 15 amino acids. CDR3 amino acids: CASSPGQGVIYEQYF. The CDR3 coding sequence is TGTGCCAGCAGTCCCGGACAGGGAGTCATATACGAGCAGTACTTC.